These T cell receptor beta chains were read from a single sample in a study of post-analysis software for immune sequencing data. MiXCR was run by TCRdb on the PCR reads, yielding one entry per CDR3 protein. The sample carries about 540,000 distinct CDR3 sequences, roughly 34% recorded once. The sequenced sample was blood. Receptors were obtained from a girl aged 2 to 17 with multiple sclerosis. The CDR3 runs from the conserved cysteine through the conserved F or W. The D gene is left open where the match is weak. Clone size is given for some rows only: seen once, a few or many times, or a class if the clone is expanded.

CDR3nt: TGTGCCAGCAGTGAGACTTGGACAGGGGTTGGCTACACCTTC
CDR3aa: CASSETWTGVGYTF
d_gene: TRBD1
v_gene: TRBV6-4
j_gene: TRBJ1-2
abundance: few

CDR3nt: TGTGCCAGCGGAGGAGGGACCCGCAATGAAAAACTGTTTTTT
CDR3aa: CASGGGTRNEKLFF
d_gene: .
v_gene: TRBV2
j_gene: TRBJ1-4
abundance: .

CDR3nt: TGCGCCAGCAGCTTGTCCGGGGCTAGCGGAGCAGATACGCAGTATTTT
CDR3aa: CASSLSGASGADTQYF
d_gene: TRBD2
v_gene: TRBV5-1
j_gene: TRBJ2-3
abundance: .

CDR3nt: TGCGCCAGCAGCTTAAAGGTCAAGGATGGCTACACCTTC
CDR3aa: CASSLKVKDGYTF
d_gene: .
v_gene: TRBV5-1
j_gene: TRBJ1-2
abundance: .

CDR3nt: TGTGCCAGCAGCCATCTAGCAGGCTTAAAGGAGACCCAGTACTTC
CDR3aa: CASSHLAGLKETQYF
d_gene: .
v_gene: TRBV3-1
j_gene: TRBJ2-5
abundance: .

CDR3nt: TGTGCCAGCAGTTTCGGGACAGGGGCGTCAGATACGCAGTATTTT
CDR3aa: CASSFGTGASDTQYF
d_gene: TRBD1
v_gene: TRBV28
j_gene: TRBJ2-3
abundance: .

CDR3nt: TGTGCCAGCAGCGGGACAGGGAAACCATTCTATGGCTACACCTTC
CDR3aa: CASSGTGKPFYGYTF
d_gene: TRBD1
v_gene: TRBV5-6
j_gene: TRBJ1-2
abundance: .

CDR3nt: TGTGCCAGCAGCCAAGATGTTCCCCTGGTTGCGGGGGACCTCTACGAGCAGTACTTC
CDR3aa: CASSQDVPLVAGDLYEQYF
d_gene: TRBD2
v_gene: TRBV3-1
j_gene: TRBJ2-7
abundance: .

CDR3nt: TGTGCCAGCAGCTTAGGCACTAGCGGAGCAGACGCCCAGTACTTC
CDR3aa: CASSLGTSGADAQYF
d_gene: TRBD2
v_gene: TRBV11-1
j_gene: TRBJ2-5
abundance: .

CDR3nt: TGTGCCAGTAGTACGGACAGGGGGAACTATGGCTACACCTTC
CDR3aa: CASSTDRGNYGYTF
d_gene: TRBD1
v_gene: TRBV19
j_gene: TRBJ1-2
abundance: few

CDR3nt: TGTGCCAGCTCACCACGGGGGGGGCCTATCAATGAGCAGTTCTTC
CDR3aa: CASSPRGGPINEQFF
d_gene: .
v_gene: TRBV18
j_gene: TRBJ2-1
abundance: .

CDR3nt: TGTGCCAGCAGCAAAGAATCGACAAACAATGAGCAGTTCTTC
CDR3aa: CASSKESTNNEQFF
d_gene: .
v_gene: TRBV21-1
j_gene: TRBJ2-1
abundance: few

CDR3nt: TGCAGCGTTGTGGGTGGCAGCTCTGGAAACACCATATATTTT
CDR3aa: CSVVGGSSGNTIYF
d_gene: .
v_gene: TRBV29-1
j_gene: TRBJ1-3
abundance: .

CDR3nt: TGCGCCAGCAGCTTGATCCGGGTGGGGCAGCCCCAGCATTTT
CDR3aa: CASSLIRVGQPQHF
d_gene: .
v_gene: TRBV5-1
j_gene: TRBJ1-5
abundance: .

CDR3nt: TGTGCCAGCAGCACGGACAGGGGTCCTAATGAAAAACTGTTTTTT
CDR3aa: CASSTDRGPNEKLFF
d_gene: TRBD1
v_gene: TRBV7-2
j_gene: TRBJ1-4
abundance: .

CDR3nt: TGTGCCAGCAGCGTAGGGCCCCAGTTCACAGATACGCAGTATTTT
CDR3aa: CASSVGPQFTDTQYF
d_gene: .
v_gene: TRBV9
j_gene: TRBJ2-3
abundance: few

CDR3nt: TGCAGTGCTAGGATGGGGGTCAGGGATCAGCCCCAGCATTTT
CDR3aa: CSARMGVRDQPQHF
d_gene: .
v_gene: TRBV20-1
j_gene: TRBJ1-5
abundance: .

CDR3nt: TGCGCCAGCAGCTTGTTATCTTCGCCGTACTCTGGGGCCAACGTCCTGACTTTC
CDR3aa: CASSLLSSPYSGANVLTF
d_gene: .
v_gene: TRBV5-1
j_gene: TRBJ2-6
abundance: few

CDR3nt: TGTGCCAGCAGTCCCAGGGGGCGGCGGGCTTTCTTT
CDR3aa: CASSPRGRRAFF
d_gene: TRBD1
v_gene: TRBV27
j_gene: TRBJ1-1
abundance: .

CDR3nt: TGTGCCAGCAGAGAGGGACAGGCAGGGACCCAGTACTTC
CDR3aa: CASREGQAGTQYF
d_gene: TRBD1
v_gene: TRBV12-3/TRBV12-4
j_gene: TRBJ2-5
abundance: .

CDR3nt: TGCAGTGCTAGCTGGGCCGGACGGGGAGGGAACGAGCAGTACTTC
CDR3aa: CSASWAGRGGNEQYF
d_gene: TRBD2
v_gene: TRBV20-1
j_gene: TRBJ2-7
abundance: few